This TCR beta chain originates from a study of high-grade serous ovarian cancer treatment subgroups. This clone was counted once. As yet, its antigen is unknown. General study points: Same-patient tumor repertoires overlapped at roughly 0.095 to 0.85; different patients barely overlapped.

The table came from immunoSEQ multiplex PCR; TCRdb's copy has only in-frame clones and leaves some out. The sample carries 15,000 to 20,000 clones, approximately 70% recorded once. Tumor samples were obtained before definitive surgery or chemotherapy. This TCR was recovered from a human donor with high-grade serous ovarian cancer. Sequences were obtained from tumor tissue.

CDR3 in DNA: TGTGCCAGCAGTTTCACAGGGGGTGGTTATAGCAATCAGCCCCAGCATTTT. Amino acids: CASSFTGGGYSNQPQHF. The chain couples TRBV27 to TRBJ1-5, with 8 bases lining up with TRBD1. Trimming cost V 3 bases and J 0 bases; bases outside gene matches: 7. Germline-derived CDR1 and CDR2 are MNHEY and SMNVEV (reference sequence). This CDR3 spans 17 amino acids.